The 15 T cell receptor beta chains below all came from one sample that was sequenced in a study of T cell responses to AZD1222 COVID-19 vaccine. Sequencing was performed with immunoSEQ multiplex PCR; in TCRdb, only in-frame clones are kept and a portion is missing. The sample records 100,000 to 150,000 clones, approximately 90% being singletons. The sample here was peripheral blood, taken on day 0 of MenACWY control vaccination. The receptors derive from an adult in good health.

This rearrangement joins TRBV7-9 to TRBJ2-3; 11 nucleotides match TRBD2. CDR1 SEHNR and CDR2 FQNEAQ come from the germline V gene (reference sequence). V lost 4 bases and J lost 4; bases outside the gene matches: 4. The length of the CDR3 is 15 residues. The CDR3 DNA reads as TGTGCCAGCAGCTACACTAGCGGGAGCTCAGATACGCAGTATTTT. It codes for CASSYTSGSSDTQYF.

V usage is TRBV30 and J usage is TRBJ2-2, with TRBD2 identical over 11 bases. CDR1 and CDR2 (germline): GTSNPN, SVGIG (reference sequence). The CDR3 contains 15 residues. With V trimmed by 2 bases and J by 3 bases, 2 bases remained unmatched. The CDR3 loop reads CAWSHSGRDTGELFF. As DNA, the CDR3 is TGTGCCTGGAGTCATAGCGGGAGGGACACCGGGGAGCTGTTTTTT.

This clone is a singleton in its sample. V is TRBV28 and J is TRBJ2-1, with D hard to call. V was pared by 6 bases and J by 7 bases, with 13 bases between. This CDR3 region has 13 residues. Germline-derived CDR1 and CDR2 are MDHEN and SYDVKM. CDR3 DNA sequence: TGTGCCAGCAGCCCATCGAACCGGAATGAGCAGTTCTTC. Translation gives CASSPSNRNEQFF.

The chain has TRBV5-5 and TRBJ2-5; 13 bases match TRBD2. Germline V gene data show CDR1 as SGHKS and CDR2 as YYEKEE (reference sequence). Trimming removed 3 bases from V and 5 bases from J; junction bases left unmatched: 4. This CDR3 is 15 amino acids long. The CDR3 reads CASSSGLAGVETQYF. The DNA of the CDR3 is TGTGCCAGCAGCTCTGGACTAGCGGGAGTGGAGACCCAGTACTTC.

The chain joins TRBV15 to TRBJ2-7; D tentatively reads TRBD1 or TRBD2 (5 bases each). CDR1 and CDR2 (germline): LNHNV, YYDKDF (reference sequence). Trimming took 0 bases from V and 2 from J, leaving 14 bases between them. The CDR3 covers 16 residues. The CDR3 DNA reads TGTGCCACCAGCAGAGATTATAGGGACCGCACCTACGAGCAGTACTTC. Translated, it gives CATSRDYRDRTYEQYF.

The chain joins TRBV29-1 to TRBJ1-5; D is possibly TRBD1 (5 bases). This CDR3 is 13 amino acids long. Germline V CDR1 and CDR2: SQVTM, ANQGSEA. The V end was cut by 3 bases, the J end by 6 bases, with 12 bases between. The CDR3 DNA is TGCAGCGTTGAGGGGGAGCATGGTCAGCCCCAGCATTTT. This encodes CSVEGEHGQPQHF.

V usage is TRBV18 and J usage is TRBJ1-6, with D perhaps TRBD1 (5 bases). Germline V gene lookup returns CDR1 KGHSH and CDR2 LQKENI. This CDR3 is 19 amino acids long. V was clipped by 3 bases and J by 0 bases, with 18 bases between them. Here the CDR3 reads CASSPSGAPLSSYNSPLHF. CDR3 nucleotide sequence: TGTGCCAGCTCACCCTCCGGGGCCCCCCTGAGCTCCTATAATTCACCCCTCCACTTT.

The chain combines TRBV7-8 with TRBJ1-3; the D is unclear. CDR1 is SGHVS, CDR2 FQNEAQ, per germline. V lost 4 bases, J lost 0 bases, and 4 bases lay in between. This CDR3 contains 13 residues. The CDR3 DNA is TGTGCCAGCAGCTGGTCCTCTGGAAACACCATATATTTT. Its protein product is CASSWSSGNTIYF. Complete variable domain (other parts from reference TRBV7-8 and TRBJ1-3): GAGVSQSPRYKVAKRGQDVALRCDPISGHVSLFWYQQALGQGPEFLTYFQNEAQLDKSGLPSDRFFAERPEGSVSTLKIQRTQQEDSAVYLCASSWSSGNTIYFGEGSWLTVV.

The chain employs TRBV7-3 and TRBJ1-6; D is uncertain. This CDR3 comprises 13 residues. Trimming took off 2 bases at V and 7 bases at J, with 6 bases between the two ends. Germline V gene data show CDR1 as SGHTA and CDR2 as FQGTGA. The CDR3 protein is CASSLERNSPLHF. Here the CDR3 DNA reads TGTGCCAGCAGCTTAGAACGAAATTCACCCCTCCACTTT.

This clone was seen just once. This chain links TRBV24-1 with TRBJ1-1, with D unclear. The germline gives CDR1 KGHDR, CDR2 SFDVKD. The V gene lost 1 base and the J gene lost 11 bases, with 10 bases spanning the gap. The CDR3 consists of 12 residues. Written as DNA, the CDR3 is TGTGCCACCAGTGATTTTGGCTCTAGGGCTTTCTTT. Translated, it gives CATSDFGSRAFF.

The V and J genes are TRBV5-6 and TRBJ1-6, with 10 bases matching TRBD1. The trim removed 4 bases at V and 5 bases at J, leaving 6 bases unmatched. CDR1 and CDR2 (germline): SGHDT, YYEEEE. The CDR3 covers 16 residues. CDR3 amino acids: CASSPDRGNHNSPLHF. CDR3 in DNA: TGTGCCAGCAGCCCGGACAGGGGGAATCATAATTCACCCCTCCACTTT. Variable domain in full (rest from reference TRBV5-6 and TRBJ1-6): DAGVTQSPTHLIKTRGQQVTLRCSPKSGHDTVSWYQQALGQGPQFIFQYYEEEERQRGNFPDRFSGHQFPNYSSELNVNALLLGDSALYLCASSPDRGNHNSPLHFGNGTRLTVT.

The V and J genes are TRBV6-5 and TRBJ1-3; TRBD1 matches at 9 bases. The CDR3 totals 15 residues. In germline, CDR1 is MNHEY, CDR2 SVGAGI. V lost 2 bases, J lost 2 bases, and 1 base stayed unmatched. The CDR3 DNA reads as TGTGCCAGCAGTTACCGGACAGGGGCTGGAAACACCATATATTTT. This translates into CASSYRTGAGNTIYF.

The gene calls are TRBV9 and TRBJ1-1; 8 bases match TRBD1. The CDR3 extends over 14 amino acids. Trimming removed 2 bases from V and 1 base from J; junction bases left unmatched: 1. Per the germline V gene, CDR1 is SGDLS and CDR2 is YYNGEE. The CDR3 protein is CASSVGQGNTEAFF. CDR3 sequence (DNA): TGTGCCAGCAGCGTCGGACAGGGGAACACTGAAGCTTTCTTT.

This clone was seen more than once but under ten times. The rearrangement links TRBV2 to TRBJ1-4; the D is unclear. This CDR3 spans 13 amino acids. Trimming stripped 6 bases from V and 8 bases from J, with 13 bases between. CDR1 and CDR2 (germline): SNHLY, FYNNEI. Here the CDR3 DNA reads TGTGCCAGCAGGGCTACCCACGAAGAAAAACTGTTTTTT. It translates to CASRATHEEKLFF.

V gene TRBV11-2 combines with J gene TRBJ1-3, with D hard to call. V lost 1 base, J lost 6 bases, and 7 bases lay in between. This CDR3 contains 13 residues. Germline CDR1 and CDR2: SGHAT and FQNNGV. In DNA, the CDR3 is TGTGCCAGCAGCTTAGCCAAGCTAAACACCATATATTTT. It specifies CASSLAKLNTIYF.